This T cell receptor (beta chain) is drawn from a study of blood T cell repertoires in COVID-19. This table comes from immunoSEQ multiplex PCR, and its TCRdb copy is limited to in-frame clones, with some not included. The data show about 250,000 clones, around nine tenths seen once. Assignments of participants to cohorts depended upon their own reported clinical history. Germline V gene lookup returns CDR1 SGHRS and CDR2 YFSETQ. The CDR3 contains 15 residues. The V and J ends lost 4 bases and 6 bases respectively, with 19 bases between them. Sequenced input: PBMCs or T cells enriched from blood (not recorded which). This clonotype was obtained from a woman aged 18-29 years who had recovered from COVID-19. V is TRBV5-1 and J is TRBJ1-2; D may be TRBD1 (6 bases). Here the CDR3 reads CASSPLLQGIHGYTF. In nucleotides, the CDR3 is TGCGCCAGCAGCCCGCTTTTACAGGGCATCCATGGCTACACCTTC.